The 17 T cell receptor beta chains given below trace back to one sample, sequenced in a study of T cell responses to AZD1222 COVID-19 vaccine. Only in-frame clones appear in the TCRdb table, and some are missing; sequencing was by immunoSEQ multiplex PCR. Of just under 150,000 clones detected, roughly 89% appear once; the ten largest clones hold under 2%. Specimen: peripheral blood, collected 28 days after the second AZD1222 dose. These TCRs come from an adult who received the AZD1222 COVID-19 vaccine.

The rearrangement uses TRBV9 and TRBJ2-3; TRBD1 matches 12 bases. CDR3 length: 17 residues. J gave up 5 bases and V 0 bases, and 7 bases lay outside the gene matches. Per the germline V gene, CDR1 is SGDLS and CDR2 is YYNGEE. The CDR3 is CASSVDKGQGALDTQYF. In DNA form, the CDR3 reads TGTGCCAGCAGCGTAGATAAGGGACAGGGGGCCCTAGATACGCAGTATTTT.

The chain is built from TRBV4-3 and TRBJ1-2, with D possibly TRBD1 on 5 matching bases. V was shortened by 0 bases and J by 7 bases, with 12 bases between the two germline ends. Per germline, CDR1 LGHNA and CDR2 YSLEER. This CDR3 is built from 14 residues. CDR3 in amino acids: CASSQERTRFGYTF. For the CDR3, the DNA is TGCGCCAGCAGCCAAGAAAGGACACGCTTTGGCTACACCTTC.

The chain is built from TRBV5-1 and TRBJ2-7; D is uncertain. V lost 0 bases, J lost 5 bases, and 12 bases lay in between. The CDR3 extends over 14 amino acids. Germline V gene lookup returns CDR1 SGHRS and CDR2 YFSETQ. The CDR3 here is CASSLGQAYNEQYF. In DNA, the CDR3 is TGCGCCAGCAGCTTGGGTCAGGCGTACAACGAGCAGTACTTC.

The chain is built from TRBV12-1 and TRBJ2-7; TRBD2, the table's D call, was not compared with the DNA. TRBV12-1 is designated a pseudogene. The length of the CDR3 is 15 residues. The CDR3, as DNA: TGTGCCAGCAGCTTTGTGGCGGTCGCGCGGGAGGGCCAGTACTTC. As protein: CASSFVAVAREGQYF.

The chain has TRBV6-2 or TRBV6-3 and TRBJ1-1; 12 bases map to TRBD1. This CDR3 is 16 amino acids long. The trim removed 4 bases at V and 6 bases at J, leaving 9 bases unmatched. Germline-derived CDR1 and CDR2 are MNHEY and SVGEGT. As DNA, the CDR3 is TGTGCCAGCAGTTCATACGGGACAGGGGGCTTTGCTGAAGCTTTCTTT. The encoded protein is CASSSYGTGGFAEAFF.

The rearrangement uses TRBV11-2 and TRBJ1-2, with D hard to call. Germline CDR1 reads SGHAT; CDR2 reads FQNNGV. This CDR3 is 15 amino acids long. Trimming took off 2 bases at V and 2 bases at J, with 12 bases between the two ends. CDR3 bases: TGTGCCAGCAGCTTACCCCTCCGAAGGAACTATGGCTACACCTTC. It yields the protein CASSLPLRRNYGYTF.

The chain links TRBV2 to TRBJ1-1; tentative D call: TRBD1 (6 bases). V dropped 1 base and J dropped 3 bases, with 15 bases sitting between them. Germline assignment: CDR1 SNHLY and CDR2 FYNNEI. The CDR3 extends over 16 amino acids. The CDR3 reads CASSEVWTDPYTEAFF. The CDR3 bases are TGTGCCAGCAGTGAAGTGTGGACAGACCCGTACACTGAAGCTTTCTTT.

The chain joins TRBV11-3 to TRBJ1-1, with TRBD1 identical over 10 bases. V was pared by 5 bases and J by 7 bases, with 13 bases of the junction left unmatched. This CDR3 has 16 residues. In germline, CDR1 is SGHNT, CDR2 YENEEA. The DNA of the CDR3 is TGTGCCAGCAGCCAATGGGACAGGGGAGAACGGGGTGAAGCTTTCTTT. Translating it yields CASSQWDRGERGEAFF.

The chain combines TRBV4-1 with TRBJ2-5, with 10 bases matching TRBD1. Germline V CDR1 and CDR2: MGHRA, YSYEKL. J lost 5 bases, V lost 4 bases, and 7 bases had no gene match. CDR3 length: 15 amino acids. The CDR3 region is CASSLRQGAGETQYF. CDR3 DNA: TGCGCCAGCAGCCTTAGACAGGGGGCAGGCGAGACCCAGTACTTC.

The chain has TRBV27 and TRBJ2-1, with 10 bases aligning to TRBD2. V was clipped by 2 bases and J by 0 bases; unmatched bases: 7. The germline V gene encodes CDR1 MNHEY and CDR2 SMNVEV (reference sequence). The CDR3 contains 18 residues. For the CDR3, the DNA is TGTGCCAGCAGTTTAGCTGTAACTAGCGGGATCTCCTACAATGAGCAGTTCTTC. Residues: CASSLAVTSGISYNEQFF.

The CDR3 sequence is CASNEQGVGSYEQYF. Here the CDR3 DNA reads TGTGCCAGCAACGAACAGGGGGTAGGGTCCTACGAGCAGTACTTC. The rearrangement joins TRBV6-6 to TRBJ2-7, with 8 bases that match TRBD1. Per germline, CDR1 MNHNY and CDR2 SVGAGI (reference sequence). The CDR3 runs 15 residues. J was trimmed by 1 base and V by 7 bases; bases with no gene match: 9.

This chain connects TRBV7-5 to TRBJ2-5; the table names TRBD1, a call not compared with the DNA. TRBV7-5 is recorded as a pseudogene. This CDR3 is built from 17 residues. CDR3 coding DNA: TGTGCCAGAAGCTTTGTTATCGCGGGGGACAGGGAAGAGACCCAGTACTTC. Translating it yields CARSFVIAGDREETQYF.

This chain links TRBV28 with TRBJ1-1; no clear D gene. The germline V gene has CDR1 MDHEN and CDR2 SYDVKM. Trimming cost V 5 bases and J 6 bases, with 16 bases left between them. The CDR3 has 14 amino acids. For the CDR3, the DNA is TGTGCCAGCAGTACCCATCGGGGTTCTGCTGAAGCTTTCTTT. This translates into CASSTHRGSAEAFF.

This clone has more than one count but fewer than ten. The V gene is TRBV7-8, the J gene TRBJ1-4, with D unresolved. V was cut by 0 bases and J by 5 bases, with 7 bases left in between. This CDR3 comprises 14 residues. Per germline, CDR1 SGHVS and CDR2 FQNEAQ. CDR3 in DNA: TGTGCCAGCAGCTTAGCGCCCCCCAATGAAAAACTGTTTTTT. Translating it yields CASSLAPPNEKLFF.

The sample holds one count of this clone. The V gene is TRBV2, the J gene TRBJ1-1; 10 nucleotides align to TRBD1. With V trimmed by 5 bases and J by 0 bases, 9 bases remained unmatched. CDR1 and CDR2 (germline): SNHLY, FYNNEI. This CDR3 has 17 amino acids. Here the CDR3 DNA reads TGTGCCAGCAGTATCCGGGACAGGGGTCGGATGAACACTGAAGCTTTCTTT. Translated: CASSIRDRGRMNTEAFF.

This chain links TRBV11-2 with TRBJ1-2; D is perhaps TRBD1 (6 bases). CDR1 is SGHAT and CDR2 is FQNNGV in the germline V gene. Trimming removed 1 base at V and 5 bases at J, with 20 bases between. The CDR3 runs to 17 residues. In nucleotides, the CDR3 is TGTGCCAGCAGCTTAGTGGGGGGCGCCCGGCTCCTATATGGCTACACCTTC. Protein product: CASSLVGGARLLYGYTF.

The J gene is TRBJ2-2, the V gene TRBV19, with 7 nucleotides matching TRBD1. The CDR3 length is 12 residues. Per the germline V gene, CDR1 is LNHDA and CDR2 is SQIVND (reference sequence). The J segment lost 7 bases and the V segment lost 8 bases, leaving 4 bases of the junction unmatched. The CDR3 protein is CASHRGDGELFF. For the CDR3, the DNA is TGTGCCAGTCACAGGGGTGACGGGGAGCTGTTTTTT.